One sample yielded the 21 T cell receptor beta chains listed below, sequenced in a study of T cells in localized non-small cell lung cancer. Only in-frame clones appear in the TCRdb table, and some are missing; sequencing was by immunoSEQ multiplex PCR. The data show nearly 35,000 clones, approximately 89% seen once. Source: peripheral blood mononuclear cells, taken before any cancer treatment. These receptors were obtained from a female donor over 55 with stage II lung adenocarcinoma.

The chain has TRBV27 and TRBJ1-5; TRBD1 aligns across 9 bases. The CDR3 loop spans 15 amino acids. Germline V gene data show CDR1 as MNHEY and CDR2 as SMNVEV (reference sequence). The ends lost 4 bases at V and 7 bases at J; junction bases unmatched: 8. For the CDR3, the DNA is TGTGCCAGCAGTTCCCTCGGGACAGGGATCCAGCCCCAGCATTTT. Translating it yields CASSSLGTGIQPQHF.

The V call is TRBV5-1, the J call TRBJ2-7; D ambiguous. The ends were cut back, 0 bases at V and 1 base at J, with 8 bases in the middle. Germline V CDR1 and CDR2: SGHRS, YFSETQ. This CDR3 has 14 residues. The CDR3 region is CASSLEAGSYEQYF. The CDR3 DNA reads TGCGCCAGCAGCTTGGAGGCAGGATCCTACGAGCAGTACTTC.

This chain joins TRBV28 and TRBJ1-1; D is ambiguous. Per germline, CDR1 MDHEN and CDR2 SYDVKM. The CDR3 length is 14 residues. The germline V and J ends were trimmed by 2 bases and 1 base, with 8 bases remaining between them. The CDR3 sequence is CASSLALRNTEAFF. The CDR3 nucleotides are TGTGCCAGCAGTTTAGCCCTCAGGAACACTGAAGCTTTCTTT.

The J gene is TRBJ1-2, the V gene TRBV5-4, with D possibly matching TRBD1 (5 bases). This CDR3 comprises 13 residues. The V end was cut by 0 bases, the J end by 7 bases, with 10 bases between. The germline V gene encodes CDR1 SGHNT and CDR2 YYREEE (reference sequence). For the CDR3, the DNA is TGTGCCAGCAGCTTGGGGGGCGCGAGTGGCTACACCTTC. Its translation is CASSLGGASGYTF. Drawing the rest from reference TRBV5-4 and TRBJ1-2, the complete variable domain is ETGVTQSPTHLIKTRGQQVTLRCSSQSGHNTVSWYQQALGQGPQFIFQYYREEENGRGNFPPRFSGLQFPNYSSELNVNALELDDSALYLCASSLGGASGYTFGSGTRLTVV.

The chain uses TRBV6-1 and TRBJ2-1, with 13 bases identical to TRBD2. The CDR3 sequence is 15 residues long. With V trimmed by 9 bases and J by 7 bases, 9 bases remained unmatched. CDR1 MNHNS and CDR2 SASEGT come from the germline V gene. CDR3 protein: CASSFGTSGKNEQFF. In DNA form, the CDR3 reads TGTGCCAGTTCATTCGGGACTAGCGGGAAGAATGAGCAGTTCTTC.

V and J are TRBV5-1 and TRBJ2-2; D possibly corresponds to TRBD2 (6 bases). The V end lost 2 bases, the J end lost 6 bases, and 8 bases lay between the germline ends. From germline, CDR1 is SGHRS and CDR2 YFSETQ. The CDR3 consists of 13 residues. The CDR3 spells CASSFGGAGELFF. In nucleotides, the CDR3 is TGCGCCAGCAGCTTTGGAGGGGCCGGGGAGCTGTTTTTT.

The CDR3 spells CASSPRANSYEQYF. The CDR3 DNA reads as TGTGCCAGCTCACCAAGAGCCAACTCCTACGAGCAGTACTTC. The chain uses TRBV18 and TRBJ2-7; D uncertain. Trimming removed 2 bases at V and 0 bases at J, with 8 bases between. The V gene's germline CDR1 is KGHSH and CDR2 LQKENI. This CDR3 comprises 14 residues.

The rearrangement joins TRBV7-9 to TRBJ1-5, with 9 bases matching TRBD1. CDR1 is SEHNR, CDR2 FQNEAQ, per germline (reference sequence). J gave up 9 bases and V 5 bases, and 11 bases lay outside the gene matches. This CDR3 is 15 amino acids long. The CDR3 sequence is CASSPQGANTGPQHF. DNA of the CDR3: TGTGCCAGCAGCCCACAGGGGGCGAATACGGGGCCCCAGCATTTT.

The chain couples TRBV19 to TRBJ2-6; 7 nucleotides agree with TRBD1. Germline CDR1 and CDR2: LNHDA and SQIVND (reference sequence). V shed 6 bases and J 0 bases; nucleotides not matched to a gene: 17. The CDR3 spans 20 residues. The CDR3 here is CASRGPPGQIFSSGANVLTF. For the CDR3, the DNA is TGTGCCAGTAGGGGACCTCCGGGACAGATATTTTCCTCTGGGGCCAACGTCCTGACTTTC.

The chain carries TRBV5-1 and TRBJ2-6; D is unclear. Trimming left V 0 bases short and J 13 bases short, with 14 bases between. The CDR3 runs to 14 residues. Per germline, CDR1 SGHRS and CDR2 YFSETQ. CDR3 in amino acids: CASSLDPNELVLTF. Written as DNA, the CDR3 is TGCGCCAGCAGCTTGGATCCGAACGAACTTGTCCTGACTTTC.

The rearrangement links TRBV29-1 to TRBJ1-5; 10 nucleotides agree with TRBD1. The CDR3 has 16 residues. In germline, CDR1 is SQVTM, CDR2 ANQGSEA. After removal of 6 bases from V and 0 bases from J, the junction contained 8 bases not matched to a gene. In DNA, the CDR3 is TGCAGCGTCGTAGACAGGGGGCTCGGTAGCAATCAGCCCCAGCATTTT. It yields the protein CSVVDRGLGSNQPQHF.

The chain employs TRBV28 and TRBJ2-2, with D tentatively TRBD1 or TRBD2 (5 bases each). Trimming stripped 6 bases from V and 2 bases from J, with 13 bases between. Germline V lookup: CDR1 MDHEN, CDR2 SYDVKM. There are 15 residues in the CDR3. CDR3 sequence (DNA): TGTGCCAGCAGCTCGTTTGGGACCAACACCGGGGAGCTGTTTTTT. Amino acids: CASSSFGTNTGELFF.

The genes are TRBV9 and TRBJ1-6; no clear D. V lost 3 bases to trimming and J lost 7 bases, with 8 bases between them. Germline CDR1 SGDLS, CDR2 YYNGEE. The CDR3 extends over 13 amino acids. The CDR3 sequence is CASSAVENSPLHF. The DNA for the CDR3 is TGTGCCAGCAGCGCTGTCGAGAATTCACCCCTCCACTTT. Full variable domain (remainder filled in from reference TRBV9 and TRBJ1-6): DSGVTQTPKHLITATGQRVTLRCSPRSGDLSVYWYQQSLDQGLQFLIQYYNGEERAKGNILERFSAQQFPDLHSELNLSSLELGDSALYFCASSAVENSPLHFGNGTRLTVT.

The CDR3 bases are TGTGCCAGCAGCCTACAGGGTGATAGCAATCAGCCCCAGCATTTT. Residues: CASSLQGDSNQPQHF. The rearrangement uses TRBV7-9 and TRBJ1-5; D perhaps matches TRBD1 (6 bases). The V gene lost 5 bases and the J gene lost 0 bases, with 11 bases spanning the gap. Germline loops: CDR1 SEHNR, CDR2 FQNEAQ (reference sequence). The CDR3 consists of 15 residues.

This chain links TRBV5-6 with TRBJ2-5, with unresolved D. The germline V and J ends were trimmed by 4 bases and 0 bases, with 13 bases remaining between them. The CDR3 has 15 amino acids. Looked up from germline, CDR1 is SGHDT and CDR2 is YYEEEE. CDR3 region: CASSPGPSYQETQYF. The CDR3 region has the DNA TGTGCCAGCAGCCCCGGGCCGAGCTACCAAGAGACCCAGTACTTC.

The chain carries TRBV7-9 and TRBJ2-1, with TRBD1 matching 7 bases. The CDR3 length is 18 residues. The V gene end was trimmed by 4 bases and the J gene end by 0 bases; junction bases not matched to a gene: 12. Per the germline V gene, CDR1 is SEHNR and CDR2 is FQNEAQ (reference sequence). CDR3 nucleotides: TGTGCCAGCAGCTCCTCTCGACAGGGCTTCCTCTCCTACAATGAGCAGTTCTTC. This encodes CASSSSRQGFLSYNEQFF.

This clone was seen only a few times. V and J are TRBV11-2 and TRBJ2-5; TRBD2 agrees at 7 bases. From germline, CDR1 is SGHAT and CDR2 FQNNGV. The CDR3 extends over 14 amino acids. Trimming at V came to 5 bases and at J to 5 bases, leaving 8 bases not matched to a gene. The CDR3 DNA follows: TGTGCCAGCAGCCCTACGGGGGGAGTGGAGACCCAGTACTTC. Translated, it gives CASSPTGGVETQYF.

V is TRBV6-5 and J is TRBJ2-2; the D is unclear. Germline V gene data show CDR1 as MNHEY and CDR2 as SVGAGI. This CDR3 spans 14 amino acids. With 5 bases removed from V and 6 bases from J, the gap between germline ends came to 13 bases. CDR3: CASSPMRTPGELFF. CDR3 in DNA: TGTGCCAGCAGTCCAATGCGGACCCCCGGGGAGCTGTTTTTT.

CDR3 DNA sequence: TGTGCCAGCAGTTTAGACAGCCGAGGGACTGAAGCTTTCTTT. Translated: CASSLDSRGTEAFF. This sequence joins TRBV28 and TRBJ1-1, with a possible D match to TRBD1 (5 bases). The germline V and J ends were trimmed by 2 bases and 5 bases, with 12 bases remaining between them. The CDR3 sequence is 14 residues long. Germline lookup yields CDR1 MDHEN and CDR2 SYDVKM.

The CDR3 DNA reads TGTGCCAGCAGCTTAAACGGGAGGGCCCTGGGTGAGCAGTTCTTC. Its translation: CASSLNGRALGEQFF. The J gene is TRBJ2-1, the V gene TRBV7-2; 8 nucleotides agree with TRBD2. This CDR3 is built from 15 residues. Germline V lookup: CDR1 SGHTA, CDR2 FQGNSA. V gave up 2 bases and J gave up 9 bases; unmatched junction bases: 9.

The rearrangement uses TRBV20-1 and TRBJ2-4, with a tentative D call TRBD2 (5 bases). There are 11 residues in the CDR3. The germline V gene has CDR1 DFQATT and CDR2 SNEGSKA (reference sequence). V lost 5 bases, J lost 3 bases, and 5 bases lay in between. The CDR3, as DNA: TGCAGTGCTGAGGGCAAAAACATTCAGTACTTC. Protein product: CSAEGKNIQYF.